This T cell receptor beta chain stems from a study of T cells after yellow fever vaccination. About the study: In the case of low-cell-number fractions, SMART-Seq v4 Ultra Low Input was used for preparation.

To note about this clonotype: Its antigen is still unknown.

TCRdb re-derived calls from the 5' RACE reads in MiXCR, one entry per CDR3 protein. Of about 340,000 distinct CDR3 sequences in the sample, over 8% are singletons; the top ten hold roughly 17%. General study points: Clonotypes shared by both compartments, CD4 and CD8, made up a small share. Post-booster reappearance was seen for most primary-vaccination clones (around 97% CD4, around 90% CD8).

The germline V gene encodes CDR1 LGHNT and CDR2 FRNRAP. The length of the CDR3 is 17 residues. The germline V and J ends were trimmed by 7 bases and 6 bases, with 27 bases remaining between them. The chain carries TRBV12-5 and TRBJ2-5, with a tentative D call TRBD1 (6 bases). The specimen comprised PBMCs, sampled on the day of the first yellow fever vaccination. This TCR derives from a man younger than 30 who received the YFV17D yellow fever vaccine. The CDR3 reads CASDSSPSGRGMKTQYF. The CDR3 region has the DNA TGTGCTAGTGATTCCAGTCCCTCAGGCAGGGGTATGAAGACCCAGTACTTC. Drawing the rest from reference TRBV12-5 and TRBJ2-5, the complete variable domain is DARVTQTPRHKVTEMGQEVTMRCQPILGHNTVFWYRQTMMQGLELLAYFRNRAPLDDSGMPKDRFSAEMPDATLATLKIQPSEPRDSAVYFCASDSSPSGRGMKTQYFGPGTRLLVL.